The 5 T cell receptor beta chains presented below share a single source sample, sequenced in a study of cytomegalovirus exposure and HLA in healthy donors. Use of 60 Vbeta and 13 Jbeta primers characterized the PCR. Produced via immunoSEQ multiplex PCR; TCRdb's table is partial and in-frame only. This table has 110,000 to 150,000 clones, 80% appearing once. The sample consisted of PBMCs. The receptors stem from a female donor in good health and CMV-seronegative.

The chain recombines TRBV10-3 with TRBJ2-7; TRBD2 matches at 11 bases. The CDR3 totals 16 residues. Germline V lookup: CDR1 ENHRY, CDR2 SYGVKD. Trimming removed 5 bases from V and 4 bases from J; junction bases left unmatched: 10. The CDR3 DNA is TGTGCCATCAGTTCCCCCGGGACTAGCGGACCATACGAGCAGTACTTC. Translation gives CAISSPGTSGPYEQYF.

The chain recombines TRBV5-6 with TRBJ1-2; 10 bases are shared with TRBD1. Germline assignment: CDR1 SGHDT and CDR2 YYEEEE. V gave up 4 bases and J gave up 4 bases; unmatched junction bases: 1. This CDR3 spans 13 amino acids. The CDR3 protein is CASSRDRGYGYTF. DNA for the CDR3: TGTGCCAGCAGCCGGGACAGGGGCTATGGCTACACCTTC.

Written as DNA, the CDR3 is TGCAGTGCTGAGAAAACCTACGAGCAGTACTTC. Residues: CSAEKTYEQYF. The V call is TRBV20-1, the J call TRBJ2-7; D is unresolved. The CDR3 totals 11 residues. Trimming took 5 bases from V and 2 from J, leaving 7 bases between them. CDR1 and CDR2 from the germline V gene are DFQATT and SNEGSKA (reference sequence).

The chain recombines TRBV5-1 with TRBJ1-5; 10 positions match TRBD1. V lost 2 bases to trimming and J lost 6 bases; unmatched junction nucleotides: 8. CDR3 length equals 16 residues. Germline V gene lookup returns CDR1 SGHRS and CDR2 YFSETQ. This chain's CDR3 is CASSFGDRGEGQPQHF. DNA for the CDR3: TGCGCCAGCAGCTTCGGGGACAGGGGCGAAGGTCAGCCCCAGCATTTT. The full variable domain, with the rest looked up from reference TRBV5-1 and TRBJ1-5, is KAGVTQTPRYLIKTRGQQVTLSCSPISGHRSVSWYQQTPGQGLQFLFEYFSETQRNKGNFPGRFSGRQFSNSRSEMNVSTLELGDSALYLCASSFGDRGEGQPQHFGDGTRLSIL.

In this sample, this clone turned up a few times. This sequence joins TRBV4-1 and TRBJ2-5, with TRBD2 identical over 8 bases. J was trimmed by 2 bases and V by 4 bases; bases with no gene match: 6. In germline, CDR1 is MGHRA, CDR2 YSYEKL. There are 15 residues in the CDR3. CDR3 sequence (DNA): TGCGCCAGCAGCCTTCAGACTAGCGAGCAAGAGACCCAGTACTTC. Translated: CASSLQTSEQETQYF.